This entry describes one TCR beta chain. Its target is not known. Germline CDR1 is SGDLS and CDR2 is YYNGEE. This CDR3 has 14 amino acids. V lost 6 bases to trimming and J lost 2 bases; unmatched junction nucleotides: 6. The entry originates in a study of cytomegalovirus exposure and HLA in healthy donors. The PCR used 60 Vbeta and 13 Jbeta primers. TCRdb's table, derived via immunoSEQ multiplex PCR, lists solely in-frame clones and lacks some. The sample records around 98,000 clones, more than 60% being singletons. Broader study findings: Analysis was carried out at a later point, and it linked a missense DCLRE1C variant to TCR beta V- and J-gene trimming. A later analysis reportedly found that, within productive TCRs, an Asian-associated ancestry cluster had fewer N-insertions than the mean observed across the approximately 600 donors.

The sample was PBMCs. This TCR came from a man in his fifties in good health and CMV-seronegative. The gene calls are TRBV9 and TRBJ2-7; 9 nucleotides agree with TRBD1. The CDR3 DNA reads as TGTGCCAGCACCCCTGGGACAGGGACCTACGAGCAGTACTTC. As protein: CASTPGTGTYEQYF.